Listed below are T cell receptor beta chains from one sample, sequenced in a study of cytomegalovirus exposure and HLA in healthy donors. The protocol was immunoSEQ multiplex PCR, while the TCRdb copy is restricted to in-frame clones and leaves out a portion. The top ten clones hold approximately 6.5% of a sample with approximately 140,000 clones, 55% to 75% of them seen once. The sample taken for sequencing was PBMCs. These receptor sequences come from a woman aged 60 to 75 in good health and CMV-seropositive. Each CDR3 is given with its conserved first and last residue. Each record gives: clone size, D gene, J gene, V gene, CDR3 protein, CDR3 DNA. A D gene is named only where the DNA matches it firmly. Not every row has a clone size; where given, it reads once, few, many or a size class.

>NA|NA|TRBJ1-5|TRBV6-6
CASSSPLREDNQPQHF
TGTGCCAGCAGTTCCCCACTCCGGGAAGACAATCAGCCCCAGCATTTT
>NA|TRBD2|TRBJ2-7|TRBV7-2
CASSDGLGEQYF
TGTGCCAGCAGCGACGGACTAGGCGAGCAGTACTTC
>NA|TRBD2|TRBJ2-1|TRBV6-5
CASSLSSGYYNEQFF
TGTGCCAGCAGTTTAAGTAGCGGGTACTACAATGAGCAGTTCTTC
>NA|TRBD2|TRBJ2-5|TRBV29-1
CSVPRQGLAAGTQYF
TGCAGCGTACCTCGACAGGGACTAGCGGCCGGGACCCAGTACTTC
>NA|NA|TRBJ2-6|TRBV19
CASSTGAGANVLTF
TGTGCCAGTAGTACAGGCGCTGGGGCCAACGTCCTGACTTTC
>few|TRBD1|TRBJ1-4|TRBV30
CAWRQTGGFATNEKLFF
TGTGCCTGGAGACAGACAGGGGGCTTTGCAACTAATGAAAAACTGTTTTTT
>few|TRBD2|TRBJ2-1|TRBV28
CASSSRETGSYNEQFF
TGTGCCAGCAGTTCGCGGGAGACGGGCTCCTACAATGAGCAGTTCTTC
>NA|NA|TRBJ1-1|TRBV2
CASSEEDTGNTEAFF
TGTGCCAGCAGTGAAGAGGACACTGGGAACACTGAAGCTTTCTTT
>few|NA|TRBJ2-7|TRBV13
CASSTPGDRGYEQYF
TGTGCCAGCAGCACCCCGGGGGACCGAGGATACGAGCAGTACTTC
>NA|TRBD1|TRBJ2-7|TRBV5-6
CASSGIVQGAINYEQYF
TGTGCCAGCAGCGGAATCGTACAGGGGGCGATTAACTACGAGCAGTACTTC
>NA|TRBD2|TRBJ2-5|TRBV19
CASSSLPGLAGETQYF
TGTGCCAGTAGTTCCCTCCCGGGACTAGCAGGGGAGACCCAGTACTTC
>few|TRBD1|TRBJ2-5|TRBV5-4
CASSLKGQKETQYF
TGTGCCAGCAGCCTAAAGGGACAGAAAGAGACCCAGTACTTC
>NA|TRBD1|TRBJ2-1|TRBV4-3
CASSSRQGLYNEQFF
TGCGCCAGCAGCTCCCGACAGGGATTATACAATGAGCAGTTCTTC
>NA|TRBD2|TRBJ2-3|TRBV7-3
CASSLSGRGADTQYF
TGTGCCAGCAGCTTAAGCGGGAGGGGCGCAGATACGCAGTATTTT
>NA|TRBD2|TRBJ2-3|TRBV6-5
CASSYSSSGRRDTQYF
TGTGCCAGCAGTTACTCGAGTAGCGGGAGACGAGATACGCAGTATTTT
>NA|TRBD1|TRBJ1-3|TRBV5-5
CASSLLTTGSNTIYF
TGTGCCAGCAGCTTGTTAACGACAGGGTCAAACACCATATATTTT
>NA|NA|TRBJ2-7|TRBV28
CASTRGSARQYF
TGTGCCAGCACAAGGGGGAGCGCAAGGCAGTACTTC
>NA|TRBD2|TRBJ2-5|TRBV2
CASRTSGRGETQYF
TGTGCCAGCAGGACTAGCGGGAGAGGAGAGACCCAGTACTTC
>NA|TRBD2|TRBJ2-2|TRBV5-1
CASSLYGGALGELFF
TGCGCCAGCAGCTTGTACGGGGGGGCTCTCGGGGAGCTGTTTTTT
>NA|TRBD2|TRBJ2-1|TRBV27
CASSSGTSGRETYNEQFF
TGTGCCAGCAGTTCCGGGACTAGCGGGAGGGAGACCTACAATGAGCAGTTCTTC
>NA|NA|TRBJ1-2|TRBV5-6
CASSFQENYGYTF
TGTGCCAGCAGCTTTCAGGAAAACTATGGCTACACCTTC
>few|NA|TRBJ1-1|TRBV5-1
CASSYQVVSIGEAFF
TGCGCCAGCAGCTACCAGGTAGTGAGTATAGGCGAAGCTTTCTTT
>few|TRBD1|TRBJ2-7|TRBV7-8
CASSLVARTGILEQYF
TGTGCCAGCAGCTTAGTAGCCCGGACAGGGATCTTGGAGCAGTACTTC
>NA|TRBD1|TRBJ2-3|TRBV20-1
CSADRGDTQYF
TGCAGTGCTGACAGGGGTGATACGCAGTATTTT
>NA|TRBD2|TRBJ2-1|TRBV9
CASSALGGEQFF
TGTGCCAGCAGCGCCCTGGGGGGGGAGCAGTTCTTC